These 22 T cell receptor beta chains originate from one sample sequenced in a study of blood T cell repertoires in COVID-19. The repertoire was sequenced with immunoSEQ multiplex PCR; TCRdb's copy has only in-frame clones and lacks some. The sample lists about 210,000 clones, 75% to 85% seen once, with more than 2% in the top ten. Input material: peripheral blood. The receptors here all came from a woman aged 65 to 85 with COVID-19, enrolled during active disease.

The chain uses TRBV19 and TRBJ2-7; 8 bases fit TRBD1. The trim removed 5 bases at V and 5 bases at J, leaving 8 bases unmatched. CDR1 LNHDA and CDR2 SQIVND come from the germline V gene (reference sequence). This CDR3 spans 14 amino acids. As DNA, the CDR3 is TGTGCCAGTAGTGTCAGGACAGGGTCCCACGAGCAGTACTTC. This gives the protein CASSVRTGSHEQYF. Variable domain in full (rest from reference TRBV19 and TRBJ2-7): DGGITQSPKYLFRKEGQNVTLSCEQNLNHDAMYWYRQDPGQGLRLIYYSQIVNDFQKGDIAEGYSVSREKKESFPLTVTSAQKNPTAFYLCASSVRTGSHEQYFGPGTRLTVT.

Only a few counts were recorded for this clone. The CDR3 region is CASSGVGTGYSYNSPLHF. CDR3 coding DNA: TGTGCCAGCAGTGGGGTGGGTACAGGCTACTCCTATAATTCACCCCTCCACTTT. The chain couples TRBV6-1 to TRBJ1-6, with a weak D call TRBD1 (5 bases). The V gene lost 4 bases and the J gene lost 0 bases, with 16 bases spanning the gap. The CDR3 covers 18 residues. The germline V gene encodes CDR1 MNHNS and CDR2 SASEGT.

The chain employs TRBV29-1 and TRBJ2-5; 11 positions agree with TRBD2. Per the germline V gene, CDR1 is SQVTM and CDR2 is ANQGSEA. J gave up 0 bases and V 3 bases, and 6 bases lay outside the gene matches. The CDR3 has 16 amino acids. The CDR3 sequence is CSVDSSGGLYQETQYF. The CDR3 nucleotides read TGCAGCGTTGATTCTAGCGGGGGGCTCTACCAAGAGACCCAGTACTTC.

V usage is TRBV18 and J usage is TRBJ2-2, with a tentative D call TRBD1 (6 bases). Germline CDR1 reads KGHSH; CDR2 reads LQKENI. Trimming stripped 4 bases from V and 6 bases from J, with 12 bases between. The CDR3 is 14 amino acids. CDR3 region: CASSQNTGSGELFF. Here the CDR3 DNA reads TGTGCCAGCTCACAAAACACAGGGTCCGGGGAGCTGTTTTTT.

This rearrangement joins TRBV7-6 to TRBJ1-1; 7 bases map to TRBD1. CDR3 length: 14 residues. The V segment lost 5 bases and the J segment 0 bases; nucleotides outside the gene matches: 3. Per germline, CDR1 SGHVS and CDR2 FNYEAQ. CDR3 region: CASSRDSLNTEAFF. CDR3 bases: TGTGCCAGCAGCCGGGACAGCCTGAACACTGAAGCTTTCTTT. The full variable domain, with the rest looked up from reference TRBV7-6 and TRBJ1-1, is GAGVSQSPRYKVTKRGQDVALRCDPISGHVSLYWYRQALGQGPEFLTYFNYEAQQDKSGLPNDRFSAERPEGSISTLTIQRTEQRDSAMYRCASSRDSLNTEAFFGQGTRLTVV.

The chain employs TRBV6-2 or TRBV6-3 and TRBJ1-1; D is uncertain. Germline V gene data show CDR1 as MNHEY and CDR2 as SVGEGT. V was pared by 0 bases and J by 6 bases, with 17 bases between. This CDR3 contains 16 residues. CDR3 sequence reads: CASSYSRVQVDAEAFF. The CDR3 DNA reads TGTGCCAGCAGTTACTCGCGGGTTCAGGTAGATGCTGAAGCTTTCTTT.

This clone was observed a few times. The CDR3 region has the DNA TGTGCCAGCAGCAAAGGGGACACCTCCTCCCCCTATGGCTACACCTTC. The encoded protein is CASSKGDTSSPYGYTF. The gene calls are TRBV21-1 and TRBJ1-2; the listed D gene, TRBD1, was not tested against the DNA. TRBV21-1 is listed as a pseudogene. CDR3 length: 16 residues.

This chain joins TRBV5-6 and TRBJ1-5; D might be TRBD1 (5 bases). V lost 2 bases and J 4 bases, leaving 13 bases between the germline ends. The CDR3 sequence is 15 residues long. The germline gives CDR1 SGHDT, CDR2 YYEEEE. CDR3 coding DNA: TGTGCCAGCAGCTTCGCAGGGTTTGGGAATCAGCCCCAGCATTTT. Amino acids: CASSFAGFGNQPQHF.

This clone turned up a few times. The rearrangement links TRBV3-1 (or the pseudogene TRBV3-2) to TRBJ1-6; maybe TRBD1 (6 bases). CDR3 length: 12 residues. Trimming took off 9 bases at V and 6 bases at J, with 9 bases between the two ends. The germline V gene encodes CDR1 LGHDT and CDR2 YNNKEL (reference sequence). The CDR3 loop reads CARDSTNSPLHF. CDR3 DNA sequence: TGTGCCAGGGACAGCACTAATTCACCCCTCCACTTT.

The chain combines TRBV5-6 with TRBJ1-5; the D is unclear. CDR3 length equals 16 residues. Trimming took 4 bases from V and 3 from J, leaving 17 bases between them. CDR1 SGHDT and CDR2 YYEEEE come from the germline V gene. CDR3 amino acids: CASSPLAGRVNQPQHF. The CDR3 region has the DNA TGTGCCAGCAGCCCTCTAGCTGGGAGGGTCAATCAGCCCCAGCATTTT.

The gene calls are TRBV30 and TRBJ1-5; D is uncertain. CDR1 GTSNPN and CDR2 SVGIG come from the germline V gene (reference sequence). The CDR3 contains 13 residues. V lost 2 bases and J lost 0, with 5 bases in between. The CDR3 DNA reads TGTGCCTGGAGTAAGAGTAGCAATCAGCCCCAGCATTTT. Its translation: CAWSKSSNQPQHF.

The chain employs TRBV27 and TRBJ2-7; TRBD2 is a possible D gene (6 bases). The germline gives CDR1 MNHEY, CDR2 SMNVEV (reference sequence). This CDR3 has 14 residues. Trimming took off 2 bases at V and 4 bases at J, with 12 bases between the two ends. CDR3 sequence: CASSLLGGLYEQYF. The CDR3 DNA sequence: TGTGCCAGCAGTTTACTCGGAGGGCTATACGAGCAGTACTTC.

This clone came up once. V is TRBV5-4 and J is TRBJ2-1, with 10 nucleotides matching TRBD2. V lost 3 bases, J lost 6 bases, and 6 bases stayed unmatched. The CDR3 length is 15 residues. Germline V gives CDR1 SGHNT, CDR2 YYREEE (reference sequence). For the CDR3, the DNA is TGTGCCAGCAGCTCTCCTAGGACTAGCGGCAATGAGCAGTTCTTC. It translates to CASSSPRTSGNEQFF. Drawing the rest from reference TRBV5-4 and TRBJ2-1, the complete variable domain is ETGVTQSPTHLIKTRGQQVTLRCSSQSGHNTVSWYQQALGQGPQFIFQYYREEENGRGNFPPRFSGLQFPNYSSELNVNALELDDSALYLCASSSPRTSGNEQFFGPGTRLTVL.

On this clone itself: Other DNA sequences in the same sample also yield this CDR3. The chain has TRBV18 and TRBJ1-1; D call uncertain. In germline, CDR1 is KGHSH, CDR2 LQKENI. V lost 3 bases and J lost 1, with 6 bases in between. This CDR3 contains 13 residues. CDR3 loop: CASSPRENTEAFF. CDR3 sequence (DNA): TGTGCCAGCTCACCGAGGGAGAACACTGAAGCTTTCTTT.

This clone appeared a few times. CDR3 region: CASSLGAGARNEQFF. The CDR3 DNA follows: TGTGCCAGCAGCTTGGGGGCGGGAGCTCGGAATGAGCAGTTCTTC. The chain employs TRBV7-3 and TRBJ2-1, with a possible D match to TRBD2 (7 bases). The V end lost 3 bases, the J end lost 7 bases, and 16 bases lay between the germline ends. This CDR3 region has 15 residues. Germline V gene sequence: CDR1 SGHTA, CDR2 FQGTGA.

The chain has TRBV6-2 or TRBV6-3 and TRBJ1-2; 7 positions agree with TRBD1. Germline V lookup: CDR1 MNHEY, CDR2 SVGEGT. The CDR3 sequence is 12 residues long. Trimming took 5 bases from V and 7 from J; bases not matched to a gene: 4. This chain's CDR3 is CASSGDSGGYTF. The CDR3 region has the DNA TGTGCCAGCAGTGGGGACAGTGGTGGCTACACCTTC.

J is TRBJ2-7 and V is TRBV27, with 8 bases fitting TRBD2. CDR3 length: 14 amino acids. Germline V gene lookup returns CDR1 MNHEY and CDR2 SMNVEV (reference sequence). The V gene end was trimmed by 10 bases and the J gene end by 2 bases; junction bases not matched to a gene: 10. CDR3 amino acids: CATKTSVEPYEQYF. CDR3 bases: TGTGCCACCAAGACTAGCGTAGAGCCCTACGAGCAGTACTTC.

The chain employs TRBV19 and TRBJ1-1, with D possibly TRBD1 on 5 matching bases. V dropped 3 bases and J dropped 1 base, with 9 bases sitting between them. CDR1 is LNHDA, CDR2 SQIVND, per germline (reference sequence). The CDR3 extends over 14 amino acids. The CDR3 DNA reads as TGTGCCAGTAGTATGGGGCAGGGGAACACTGAAGCTTTCTTT. This encodes CASSMGQGNTEAFF.

This clone was found once. The chain employs TRBV5-6 and TRBJ1-1; the D gene is possibly TRBD1 (6 bases). Germline lookup yields CDR1 SGHDT and CDR2 YYEEEE. V was clipped by 6 bases and J by 3 bases, with 12 bases between them. The CDR3 totals 13 residues. This chain's CDR3 is CASIGRGHTEAFF. The CDR3 nucleotides are TGTGCCAGCATAGGCAGGGGACACACTGAAGCTTTCTTT. Variable domain in full (rest from reference TRBV5-6 and TRBJ1-1): DAGVTQSPTHLIKTRGQQVTLRCSPKSGHDTVSWYQQALGQGPQFIFQYYEEEERQRGNFPDRFSGHQFPNYSSELNVNALLLGDSALYLCASIGRGHTEAFFGQGTRLTVV.

This clone has just one count. The J gene is TRBJ2-7, the V gene TRBV7-2; 8 nucleotides agree with TRBD1. The CDR3 contains 16 residues. Per the germline V gene, CDR1 is SGHTA and CDR2 is FQGNSA. With V trimmed by 0 bases and J by 2 bases, 6 bases remained unmatched. The CDR3 DNA reads as TGTGCCAGCAGCTTAGCTTCGACAGGGGTGACCTACGAGCAGTACTTC. As protein: CASSLASTGVTYEQYF.

The genes are TRBV6-5 and TRBJ2-7; 8 bases are shared with TRBD1. J gave up 2 bases and V 4 bases, and 4 bases lay outside the gene matches. CDR1 MNHEY and CDR2 SVGAGI come from the germline V gene. This CDR3 has 14 amino acids. The CDR3 here is CASSSDRGAYEQYF. As DNA, the CDR3 is TGTGCCAGCAGTTCTGACAGGGGAGCCTACGAGCAGTACTTC.

The chain couples TRBV12-3 or TRBV12-4 to TRBJ1-2; 8 nucleotides line up with TRBD1. The junction had 4 bases not matched to a gene; V was cut back by 5 bases and J by 8 bases. The CDR3 totals 12 residues. The CDR3 sequence is CASSPGGWGYTF. CDR3 nucleotide sequence: TGTGCCAGCAGTCCAGGGGGCTGGGGCTACACCTTC.